This T cell receptor beta chain emerged from a study of metastatic and nonmetastatic thyroid tumors. Turning to the study itself: Blood and tumor or nodule tissue repertoires from malignant and benign thyroid patients were compared. Findings and caveats of the study: According to reports, the diversity of TCR beta was significantly higher in malignant thyroid tumors than in benign nodules, and this held in both blood and tumor samples.

In this sample, this clone turned up many times. Its antigen remains unknown. CDR1 and CDR2 from the germline V gene are SGHTS and YDEGEE. With 1 base removed from V and 3 bases from J, the gap between germline ends came to 7 bases. There are 13 residues in the CDR3. Methods used by the authors: The distant-metastasis classifier for papillary thyroid cancer was built from CDR3 differences across clinicopathological groups. TCRdb re-called the PCR reads via MiXCR. These V and J calls rely on TCRdb rather than the paper's analysis. The repertoire holds some 25,000 clones, with more than 20% as singletons. Before thyroid surgery, none of the patients had received any treatment.

Sequenced material: blood. The receptor was isolated from a female donor with papillary thyroid cancer or a benign thyroid nodule (not recorded which). Some clones in this sample may be carry-over from other donors' samples. The rearrangement joins TRBV5-8 to TRBJ1-2; D unresolved. The CDR3 here is CASSLWEDYGYTF. The CDR3 nucleotides read TGTGCCAGCAGCTTGTGGGAAGACTATGGCTACACCTTC.